The 32 T cell receptor beta chains below were found in one sample sequenced in a study of control samples from healthy donors and cancer patients (TCRdb year 2020). Library creation used the immunoSEQ multiplex PCR assay. TCRdb carries this immuneACCESS record with in-frame sequences only. Its versions omit some clonotypes, under half of them owing to an unresolved V gene in the studies checked, with the rest unexplained. This sample holds over 80,000 clones; about four fifths were observed only once. 1.5% to 2.5% of the sample goes to the ten largest clones. Sequences were obtained from blood. The receptors come from a man in his 60s in good health.

CDR3 protein: CSADRGNQPQHF. CDR3 bases: TGCAGCGCCGACAGGGGCAATCAGCCCCAGCATTTT. This chain uses TRBV29-1 with TRBJ1-5; 7 nucleotides line up with TRBD1. Trimming cost V 7 bases and J 2 bases; bases outside gene matches: 2. CDR1 SQVTM and CDR2 ANQGSEA come from the germline V gene. This CDR3 has 12 residues.

V usage is TRBV7-3 and J usage is TRBJ2-3, with D perhaps TRBD2 (7 bases). In germline, CDR1 is SGHTA, CDR2 FQGTGA. The CDR3 has 16 amino acids. V lost 5 bases and J 0 bases, leaving 15 bases between the germline ends. CDR3 coding DNA: TGTGCCAGCAGCCCGGGGGCTAGCGGCAGCACAGATACGCAGTATTTT. It codes for CASSPGASGSTDTQYF.

V and J are TRBV27 and TRBJ2-1; 9 nucleotides line up with TRBD2. CDR3 size: 17 residues. Trimming removed 1 base from V and 1 base from J; junction bases left unmatched: 5. The germline gives CDR1 MNHEY, CDR2 SMNVEV (reference sequence). CDR3 in DNA: TGTGCCAGCAGTTTATGGGCGGGAGGGAAATCCTACAATGAGCAGTTCTTC. It encodes CASSLWAGGKSYNEQFF.

The chain uses TRBV30 and TRBJ1-5; D is perhaps TRBD1 (6 bases). CDR1 and CDR2 (germline): GTSNPN, SVGIG (reference sequence). V lost 2 bases and J lost 6, with 20 bases in between. The length of the CDR3 is 16 residues. CDR3 residues: CAWSRGATGGGQPQHF. The DNA for the CDR3 is TGTGCCTGGAGTAGGGGGGCTACAGGAGGAGGTCAGCCCCAGCATTTT.

The chain has TRBV7-8 and TRBJ2-2; D unclear. Germline V lookup: CDR1 SGHVS, CDR2 FQNEAQ. The CDR3 has 14 residues. V was clipped by 6 bases and J by 1 base, with 9 bases between them. CDR3 coding DNA: TGTGCCAGCAGGCTCCTCCGGAACACCGGGGAGCTGTTTTTT. Translating gives CASRLLRNTGELFF.

The chain recombines TRBV11-2 with TRBJ2-3; D call uncertain. Looked up from germline, CDR1 is SGHAT and CDR2 is FQNNGV. The CDR3 is 12 residues long. Trimming stripped 5 bases from V and 6 bases from J, with 9 bases between. CDR3 DNA: TGTGCCAGCAGCACCACCGGGGATACGCAGTATTTT. Amino acid sequence: CASSTTGDTQYF.

The CDR3 region has the DNA TGTGCCAGCAGTTCCCGCGTGGGTAGCTCCCCAATCTTTTACGAGCAGTACTTC. Translation: CASSSRVGSSPIFYEQYF. The chain carries TRBV27 and TRBJ2-7, with D uncertain. The germline V gene has CDR1 MNHEY and CDR2 SMNVEV (reference sequence). Trimming left V 4 bases short and J 4 bases short, with 26 bases between. CDR3 length: 18 residues.

The chain carries TRBV29-1 and TRBJ1-5; the D gene is possibly TRBD1 (6 bases). V lost 5 bases and J lost 7, with 18 bases in between. The CDR3 length is 14 residues. Germline-derived CDR1 and CDR2 are SQVTM and ANQGSEA. The CDR3 region is CSVSVGGAAQPQHF. DNA of the CDR3: TGCAGCGTTTCGGTGGGGGGGGCGGCCCAGCCCCAGCATTTT.

The chain has TRBV9 and TRBJ2-2, with 8 bases lining up with TRBD1. Germline CDR1 SGDLS, CDR2 YYNGEE. Trimming cost V 4 bases and J 7 bases; bases outside gene matches: 18. This CDR3 is 18 amino acids long. In nucleotides, the CDR3 is TGTGCCAGCAGCCCCCGGTCCGACGGACAGGGTGCAAACGGGGAGCTGTTTTTT. Protein product: CASSPRSDGQGANGELFF.

The chain links TRBV28 to TRBJ2-2; TRBD1 is a possible D gene (6 bases). Germline V gives CDR1 MDHEN, CDR2 SYDVKM. The V gene lost 5 bases and the J gene lost 1 base, with 17 bases spanning the gap. This CDR3 spans 17 amino acids. The chain's CDR3 is CASSRRTDSLNTGELFF. In DNA, the CDR3 is TGTGCCAGCAGTCGGAGGACAGACAGCTTGAACACCGGGGAGCTGTTTTTT.

V gene TRBV19 combines with J gene TRBJ2-3; the match to TRBD2 covers 8 bases. CDR1 is LNHDA, CDR2 SQIVND, per germline (reference sequence). Losses at the gene ends were 9 bases for V and 5 bases for J; bases not matched to a gene: 7. The CDR3 length is 13 residues. CDR3 sequence: CASGGAGKDTQYF. DNA for the CDR3: TGTGCCAGCGGGGGGGCGGGTAAAGATACGCAGTATTTT.

The chain is built from TRBV18 and TRBJ1-2, with 7 bases aligning to TRBD1. Germline CDR1 and CDR2: KGHSH and LQKENI. The CDR3 has 17 amino acids. V was pared by 1 base and J by 1 base, with 9 bases of the junction left unmatched. CDR3 in amino acids: CASSPQRGTERNYGYTF. CDR3 nucleotides: TGTGCCAGCTCACCACAGAGGGGGACAGAACGTAACTATGGCTACACCTTC.

This chain uses TRBV27 with TRBJ1-2; D is uncertain. Trimming took off 5 bases at V and 8 bases at J, with 15 bases between the two ends. Germline V gives CDR1 MNHEY, CDR2 SMNVEV (reference sequence). CDR3 length equals 13 residues. The CDR3 bases are TGTGCCAGCAGTCCTAGCCCCCCCCGGGGCTACACCTTC. Translating it yields CASSPSPPRGYTF.

The V call is TRBV30, the J call TRBJ1-1; D is uncertain. Germline V gene data show CDR1 as GTSNPN and CDR2 as SVGIG (reference sequence). CDR3 length: 13 residues. Trimming removed 0 bases from V and 0 bases from J, with 5 bases in between. The CDR3 coding sequence is TGTGCCTGGAGTGTACTTCTGAACACTGAAGCTTTCTTT. Translated, it gives CAWSVLLNTEAFF. The variable domain in full, with the rest retrieved from reference TRBV30 and TRBJ1-1, is SQTIHQWPATLVQPVGSPLSLECTVEGTSNPNLYWYRQAAGRGLQLLFYSVGIGQISSEVPQNLSASRPQDRQFILSSKKLLLSDSGFYLCAWSVLLNTEAFFGQGTRLTVV.

The rearrangement uses TRBV27 and TRBJ1-2; D is possibly TRBD1 (5 bases). Germline V lookup: CDR1 MNHEY, CDR2 SMNVEV (reference sequence). The CDR3 length is 13 residues. Trimming left V 8 bases short and J 5 bases short, with 15 bases between. In DNA form, the CDR3 reads TGTGCCAGCCGAGCCGGGGGTCGATATGGCTACACCTTC. Protein: CASRAGGRYGYTF.

The chain combines TRBV27 with TRBJ2-4, with D perhaps TRBD1 or TRBD2 (5 bases each). CDR1 and CDR2 (germline): MNHEY, SMNVEV (reference sequence). The CDR3 has 20 residues. V gave up 5 bases and J gave up 2 bases, with 28 bases separating them. CDR3 residues: CASSPLPGPHRAKPKNIQYF. The CDR3 DNA is TGTGCCAGCAGTCCCCTTCCGGGACCTCACCGAGCAAAACCCAAAAACATTCAGTACTTC.

The rearrangement joins TRBV3-1 (or the pseudogene TRBV3-2) to TRBJ2-7; D may be TRBD1 or TRBD2 (6 bases each). CDR3 length: 16 amino acids. The germline gives CDR1 LGHDT, CDR2 YNNKEL (reference sequence). V was trimmed by 4 bases and J by 5 bases, leaving 21 bases between them. For the CDR3, the DNA is TGTGCCAGCAGCCCTCGAACGGCGGGACACGCCAACGAGCAGTACTTC. Protein sequence: CASSPRTAGHANEQYF.

In nucleotides, the CDR3 is TGTGCCAGCAGTAGCGGGCCAAGCTCTGGAAACACCATATATTTT. It codes for CASSSGPSSGNTIYF. This chain uses TRBV6-5 with TRBJ1-3; no clear D gene. This CDR3 spans 15 amino acids. Germline V gene data show CDR1 as MNHEY and CDR2 as SVGAGI. V lost 5 bases and J lost 0, with 11 bases in between.

The chain couples TRBV21-1 to TRBJ2-7; TRBD1, as called in the table, went unchecked against the DNA. TRBV21-1 is termed a pseudogene. This CDR3 region has 14 residues. The CDR3 nucleotides are TGTGCCAGCAGCCCACCGGGACAGGGGTGCGAGCAGTACTTC. Encoded protein: CASSPPGQGCEQYF.

The CDR3 DNA follows: TGTGCCAGCAGCTTAGGTGGGCGCTACAATGAGCAGTTCTTC. It encodes CASSLGGRYNEQFF. The chain is built from TRBV7-3 and TRBJ2-1; unclear D gene. V gave up 2 bases and J gave up 3 bases, with 8 bases separating them. The CDR3 loop spans 14 amino acids. Germline CDR1 is SGHTA and CDR2 is FQGTGA.

This chain uses TRBV19 with TRBJ2-7; perhaps TRBD1 as D (6 bases). V lost 11 bases, J lost 2 bases, and 16 bases lay in between. The CDR3 has 13 amino acids. The V gene's germline CDR1 is LNHDA and CDR2 SQIVND (reference sequence). CDR3 region: CASASGDAYEQYF. The DNA of the CDR3 is TGTGCCTCGGCCTCAGGGGACGCCTACGAGCAGTACTTC.

This rearrangement joins TRBV4-1 to TRBJ2-1; D uncertain. Germline values: CDR1 MGHRA, CDR2 YSYEKL. The V gene lost 4 bases and the J gene lost 6 bases, with 13 bases spanning the gap. The length of the CDR3 is 14 residues. CDR3: CASSRGLFINEQFF. The CDR3 nucleotides read TGCGCCAGCAGCCGCGGATTGTTCATCAATGAGCAGTTCTTC.

The CDR3: CASSFELAKTYEQYF. CDR3 DNA sequence: TGTGCCAGCAGCTTTGAACTAGCCAAGACCTACGAGCAGTACTTC. The V and J genes are TRBV7-9 and TRBJ2-7; TRBD2 is a possible D gene (6 bases). The V end lost 3 bases, the J end lost 2 bases, and 14 bases lay between the germline ends. This CDR3 is 15 amino acids long. Per germline, CDR1 SEHNR and CDR2 FQNEAQ (reference sequence).

V is TRBV12-3 or TRBV12-4 and J is TRBJ2-7; D is undetermined. V was trimmed by 8 bases and J by 4 bases, leaving 9 bases between them. The CDR3 has 11 residues. The chain's CDR3 is CASGNFYEQYF. CDR3 coding DNA: TGTGCCAGCGGGAACTTTTACGAGCAGTACTTC.

The rearrangement joins TRBV19 to TRBJ2-7, with 9 nucleotides matching TRBD1. Per germline, CDR1 LNHDA and CDR2 SQIVND (reference sequence). The CDR3 runs 15 residues. Unmatched junction bases numbered 7, after V lost 4 bases and J lost 3 bases. The CDR3 loop reads CASSTGGTGLYEQYF. For the CDR3, the DNA is TGTGCCAGTAGTACAGGGGGGACAGGGCTCTACGAGCAGTACTTC.

The chain employs TRBV30 and TRBJ2-7; perhaps TRBD2 as D (5 bases). This CDR3 contains 12 residues. Germline-derived CDR1 and CDR2 are GTSNPN and SVGIG (reference sequence). Deletions cut 7 bases from V and 2 bases from J, with 12 bases between. The CDR3 coding sequence is TGTGCCTTTGCCCCGGAGGCCTACGAGCAGTACTTC. Amino acids: CAFAPEAYEQYF.

The chain carries TRBV11-3 and TRBJ2-1, with D perhaps being TRBD1 or TRBD2 (6 bases each). The CDR3 contains 15 residues. Trimming left V 1 base short and J 4 bases short, with 11 bases between. The germline gives CDR1 SGHNT, CDR2 YENEEA. CDR3 sequence reads: CASSLAGDIYNEQFF. The CDR3, as DNA: TGTGCCAGCAGCTTAGCGGGGGACATATACAATGAGCAGTTCTTC.

The V gene is TRBV9, the J gene TRBJ2-3; D unresolved. This CDR3 spans 15 amino acids. The V gene's germline CDR1 is SGDLS and CDR2 YYNGEE. Between the trimmed V and J ends, which lost 4 bases and 0 bases, there was a span of 12 bases. CDR3 protein: CASSITTLSTDTQYF. The CDR3 bases are TGTGCCAGCAGCATCACTACATTAAGCACAGATACGCAGTATTTT.

This sequence joins TRBV19 and TRBJ2-2, with 7 nucleotides matching TRBD1. V gave up 9 bases and J gave up 3 bases; unmatched junction bases: 10. The CDR3 loop spans 15 amino acids. Germline V CDR1 and CDR2: LNHDA, SQIVND (reference sequence). CDR3 protein: CASTTEGAHTGELFF. The CDR3 coding sequence is TGTGCCAGCACCACCGAGGGGGCCCACACCGGGGAGCTGTTTTTT.

The chain combines TRBV3-1 (or the pseudogene TRBV3-2) with TRBJ1-1, with a weak D call TRBD1 (6 bases). Trimming shortened V by 5 bases and J by 1 base, and 11 bases separated the two germline ends. Germline CDR1 reads LGHDT; CDR2 reads YNNKEL (reference sequence). The CDR3 contains 14 residues. The CDR3 DNA is TGTGCCAGCAGCTCAAACAGGGCGAACACTGAAGCTTTCTTT. It codes for CASSSNRANTEAFF.

The chain combines TRBV6-5 with TRBJ2-3; D may correspond to TRBD1 or TRBD2 (5 bases each). CDR1 and CDR2 from the germline V gene are MNHEY and SVGAGI. Trimming left V 11 bases short and J 4 bases short, with 19 bases between. The CDR3 loop spans 14 amino acids. The DNA of the CDR3 is TGTGCCTCCGGGGCTAGTCTAATCCCAGATACGCAGTATTTT. It yields the protein CASGASLIPDTQYF.

The J gene is TRBJ1-2, the V gene TRBV28, with a tentative D call TRBD1 (5 bases). V was pared by 2 bases and J by 4 bases, with 14 bases between. This CDR3 is built from 15 residues. Germline CDR1 reads MDHEN; CDR2 reads SYDVKM. In nucleotides, the CDR3 is TGTGCCAGCAGTTTACCGCAGGGATTAACCTATGGCTACACCTTC. Translating it yields CASSLPQGLTYGYTF.